The clone carrying this T cell receptor beta chain has more than one count but fewer than ten. This table comes from immunoSEQ multiplex PCR, and its TCRdb copy is limited to in-frame clones, with some not included. The table has approximately 100,000 clones, roughly 57% seen once. The data stem from a study of cytotoxic CD8 clonotypes in ibrutinib-treated CLL. The overall study: Collecting the response samples happened after a median 12 months of treatment, with a range of 6 to 36.

This clonotype was sampled from a human donor with chronic lymphocytic leukemia. The specimen comprised PBMCs, sampled after 24 months of ibrutinib treatment.

The CDR3: CASSPTMSSYNSPLHF. The CDR3 region has the DNA TGTGCCAGCAGCCCGACAATGAGCTCCTATAATTCACCCCTCCACTTT. The chain joins TRBV27 to TRBJ1-6; no reliable D call. This CDR3 is built from 16 residues. The germline V gene encodes CDR1 MNHEY and CDR2 SMNVEV (reference sequence). V gave up 6 bases and J gave up 0 bases, with 12 bases separating them.